These T cell receptor beta chains were read from a single sample in a study of T cells after yellow fever vaccination. TCRdb processed the 5' RACE reads anew with MiXCR; each CDR3 protein has one entry. This table holds 200,000 to 300,000 distinct CDR3 sequences, less than 7.5% found once. Specimen: CD4+ T cells sorted from PBMCs, collected on the day of the yellow fever booster vaccination. The receptor source for this set is a man aged 30 to 45 who received the YFV17D yellow fever vaccine. Both conserved end residues are part of each CDR3.

j_call v_call cdr3_aa
TRBJ2-2 TRBV7-6 CASSLAFGQNTGELFF
TRBJ2-5 TRBV7-2 CASSLFVQETQYF
TRBJ1-1 TRBV18 CASSPGLVGTEAFF
TRBJ2-1 TRBV20-1 CSANRLRPDLSSYNEQFF
TRBJ2-1 TRBV23-1 CASPSGSGGGLEQFF
TRBJ1-6 TRBV27 CASSRPQNSPLHF
TRBJ2-2 TRBV5-1 CASSQLTGNTGELFF
TRBJ2-5 TRBV10-3 CAISEANGDGQETQYF
TRBJ1-2 TRBV20-1 CSARDGPQGVYGYTF
TRBJ2-7 TRBV6-1 CASSASWRSSYEQYF
TRBJ2-5 TRBV29-1 CSISSGQGFETQYF
TRBJ1-5 TRBV7-2 CASSLSSGSGQPQHF
TRBJ2-3 TRBV5-1 CASSLGTPGTDTQYF
TRBJ2-4 TRBV7-6 CASSSQGTKNIQYF
TRBJ2-1 TRBV5-5 CASSLAGTSGSGQQFF